This T cell receptor beta chain came from a study of T-cell reconstitution after alpha-beta-depleted transplantation in children. Between the trimmed V and J ends, which lost 1 base and 2 bases, there was a span of 15 bases. CDR1 and CDR2 (germline): DFQATT, SNEGSKA (reference sequence). CDR3 size: 15 residues. The library targeted TCRbeta and was prepared with unique molecular identifiers. TCRdb fed the PCR reads into MiXCR, producing one record per CDR3 protein. The sample holds some 110,000 distinct CDR3 sequences, under 13% seen once. This clonotype has at least ten counts. The sample here was PBMCs, taken before TCRalphabeta/CD19-depleted stem cell transplant. The clonotype comes from a boy between 2 and 10 years old with acute lymphoblastic leukemia, due to receive a stem cell transplant. V usage is TRBV20-1 and J usage is TRBJ2-7; D may match TRBD1 or TRBD2 (5 bases each). CDR3 loop: CSARVGGRRPYEQYF. The CDR3 nucleotides read TGCAGTGCTAGAGTTGGGGGACGGCGCCCCTACGAGCAGTACTTC.